Included here is one T cell receptor beta chain sequence, with context. Its cognate antigen has yet to be identified. No much larger clonotype is one base removed from it; base qualities were not supplied. Reads for this sample came from an Illumina NovaSeq 6000. TCRalpha and TCRbeta cDNA libraries were constructed by 5'RACE with constant-segment primers, with sample barcodes and unique molecular identifiers being introduced. Trizol reagent was used to extract RNA from every sample. Libraries were amplified in two PCR steps, with a second sample barcode and Illumina TruSeq adapters added in the second step. Libraries were sequenced on an Illumina NovaSeq with 2 x 150 bp paired-end reads. Under the source paper's analysis protocol: With migec v1.2.7, reads were demultiplexed and then collapsed into UMI-guided consensus sequences. Using mixcr v2.1.11, UMI consensuses were aligned to TRA and TRB V and J templates and then assembled into clonotypes. Expanded or contracted clonotypes were those called significant by both edgeR and NoisET, with noise models trained on biological replicates. For edgeR calls, the cutoffs were a false discovery rate-adjusted p below 0.01 and a log2 fold-change threshold of 1. PCA with hierarchical clustering of max-normalized trajectories of the 1000 most abundant clonotypes was used as exploratory dynamics analysis. Separately sequenced CD4+ and CD8+ repertoires were used to assign a CD4 or CD8 phenotype to each responding clone. TCRdb itself trimmed the public reads at Q25 with fastp, ran MiXCR and retained productive beta chains. CDR3 protein duplicates are merged, each entry listing the most common genes and DNA. TCRdb's processing, not the authors', yielded these V and J calls. The sample yields 250,000 to 300,000 distinct CDR3 sequences; around 15% were counted once. The leading ten clones occupy roughly 25% of the sample.

Including cysteine and phenylalanine, the CDR3 has 12 amino acids. Only the CDR3 part of the read is kept: 36 bases, read in frame from the first base. CDR1 and CDR2 are read off the germline V gene as SGHTA and FQGNSA. Deletion took 5 bases off V and 6 bases off J, with a span of 9 bases between the germline ends. This record comes from a study of T-cell memory formation after mild COVID-19 (dated by TCRdb to the early 2020s). Background on the whole study: Most TCR sequence clusters were specific to one of the two donors. Longitudinal TCRalpha and TCRbeta repertoire sequencing tracked T-cell clones expanding and contracting after mild COVID-19 in a couple of donors. Two young, previously healthy adult volunteers made up the cohort, one male and one female.

Ficoll-Paque density gradient centrifugation was the method used to isolate PBMCs. The full study reports these points: Clones that contracted from day 15 to 85 showed balanced CD4/CD8 phenotypes, whereas a second wave of clones that expanded from day 15 to 37 leaned towards CD4+. Only a couple of mild cases were covered by the study, and larger cohorts that include severe cases with pre-infection samples were considered necessary. The second-wave clones that peaked on day 37 were not confirmed to be SARS-CoV-2 specific. Some responding clones were detected in pre-infection memory, suggesting pre-existing cross-reactive memory T cells joined the SARS-CoV-2 response. Contracting CD4+ clones were located mainly in the CM and EM memory subsets, whereas CD8+ clones were found to be enriched in EMRA.

Sequencing used PBMCs or a T cell subset sorted from them (not recorded which). The source of this sequence is a man between 18 and 35 years old who had mild COVID-19 (a few samples of this study predate the infection). The sample titles of this study are shuffled in the database, so cell type and time point are left out; the donor was told from shared clones. Recombination joined TRBV7-2 with TRBJ2-3; 6 matching bases give a weak D call of TRBD1. The sequenced DNA is TGTGCCAGCAGCCGACAGGAGGATACGCAGTATTTT. This yields the protein CASSRQEDTQYF.